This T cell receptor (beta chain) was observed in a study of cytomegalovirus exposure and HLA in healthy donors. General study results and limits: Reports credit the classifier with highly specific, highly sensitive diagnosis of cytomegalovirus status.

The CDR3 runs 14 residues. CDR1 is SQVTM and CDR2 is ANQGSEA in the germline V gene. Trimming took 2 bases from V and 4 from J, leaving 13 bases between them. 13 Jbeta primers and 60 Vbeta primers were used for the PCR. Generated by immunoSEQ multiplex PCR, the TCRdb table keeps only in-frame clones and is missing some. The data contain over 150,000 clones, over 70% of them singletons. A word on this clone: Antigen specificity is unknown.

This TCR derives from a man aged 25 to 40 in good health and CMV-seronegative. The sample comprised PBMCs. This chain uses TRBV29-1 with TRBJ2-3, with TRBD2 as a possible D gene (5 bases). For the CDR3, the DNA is TGCAGCGTTGAATCGGGGATTAGTTCAGATACGCAGTATTTT. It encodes CSVESGISSDTQYF.